The present T cell receptor beta chain was sequenced within a study of control samples from healthy donors and cancer patients. The trim removed 0 bases at V and 6 bases at J, leaving 5 bases unmatched. This CDR3 comprises 15 residues. Germline V gene sequence: CDR1 SGHTS, CDR2 YDEGEE. Libraries were prepared by immunoSEQ multiplex PCR; TCRdb keeps only in-frame clonotypes and omits some of them. Here the sample spans 150,000 to 200,000 clones, 85% to 90% being singletons. This TCR was recovered from a woman aged 45-59 years in good health. This rearrangement joins TRBV5-8 to TRBJ2-2; 7 nucleotides align to TRBD1. Sequencing used blood. The CDR3 DNA is TGTGCCAGCAGCTTGGCCCTACAGGGGCCCGGGGAGCTGTTTTTT. Protein sequence: CASSLALQGPGELFF. The complete variable domain, with remaining parts taken from reference TRBV5-8 and TRBJ2-2, reads EAGVTQSPTHLIKTRGQQATLRCSPISGHTSVYWYQQALGLGLQFLLWYDEGEERNRGNFPPRFSGRQFPNYSSELNVNALELEDSALYLCASSLALQGPGELFFGEGSRLTVL.